This T cell receptor beta chain was identified in a study of cytomegalovirus exposure and HLA in healthy donors. Study conclusions and caveats: Certain indistinguishable V segments, among them TRBV6-2 and TRBV6-3, were excluded. Investigators reported more than 150 TCR beta chains as tied to cytomegalovirus. As was reported, the HLA-A and HLA-B alleles of most subjects were accurately predicted from TCR beta sequences.

13 Jbeta primers and 60 Vbeta primers were used for the PCR. This table comes from immunoSEQ multiplex PCR, and its TCRdb copy is limited to in-frame clones, with some not included. The data hold 90,000 or so clones, with approximately 64% observed a single time. This clone appeared a few times. Its cognate antigen is unknown. The V and J ends lost 1 base and 0 bases, in that order; junction bases with no gene match: 3. Germline V gene data show CDR1 as SGHVS and CDR2 as FQNEAQ. The CDR3 totals 16 residues. This chain connects TRBV7-8 to TRBJ1-1; 9 bases map to TRBD1. The material sequenced was PBMCs. The source is a boy younger than 18 in good health and CMV-seropositive. The CDR3 here is CASSLGGQGMNTEAFF. The CDR3 nucleotides read TGTGCCAGCAGCTTAGGGGGACAGGGAATGAACACTGAAGCTTTCTTT.